The 2 T cell receptor beta chains below were found in one sample sequenced in a study of OX40 agonist ivuxolimab in advanced cancers. The method was immunoSEQ multiplex PCR; TCRdb's version includes in-frame clones alone and lacks a portion of them. The sample has 78,000 or so clones, roughly 86% seen once; the top ten hold over 0.75%. The sequenced sample was CD4+ or CD8+ T cells sorted from blood, obtained in a trial of the OX40 agonist ivuxolimab. Every receptor here comes from an adult with an advanced solid tumor such as melanoma, head and neck, liver or kidney cancer.

The chain links TRBV5-6 to TRBJ2-3; D is unresolved. Per the germline V gene, CDR1 is SGHDT and CDR2 is YYEEEE. Trimming cost V 3 bases and J 10 bases, with 12 bases left between them. The CDR3 totals 12 residues. CDR3 in DNA: TGTGCCAGCAGCTCCGAACCGTCGGCGCAGTATTTT. Protein: CASSSEPSAQYF. Full variable domain (outside the CDR3, taken from reference TRBV5-6 and TRBJ2-3): DAGVTQSPTHLIKTRGQQVTLRCSPKSGHDTVSWYQQALGQGPQFIFQYYEEEERQRGNFPDRFSGHQFPNYSSELNVNALLLGDSALYLCASSSEPSAQYFGPGTRLTVL.

This clone was detected only once. The chain joins TRBV7-9 to TRBJ1-2; D is unresolved. CDR1 is SEHNR and CDR2 is FQNEAQ in the germline V gene (reference sequence). This CDR3 has 13 amino acids. The ends were cut back, 3 bases at V and 4 bases at J, with 9 bases in the middle. For the CDR3, the DNA is TGTGCCAGCAGCTTGGAAGGGTTCTATGGCTACACCTTC. It encodes CASSLEGFYGYTF.